A selection of T cell receptor beta chains follows, all from one sample in a study of cytomegalovirus exposure and HLA in healthy donors. Method: immunoSEQ multiplex PCR; TCRdb's copy keeps in-frame clones and lacks some. The sample holds about 120,000 clones, roughly 83% seen once. The sequencing input was PBMCs. The receptors come from a man under 40 in good health and CMV-seropositive. Both conserved end residues are part of each CDR3. A D gene is named only where the DNA matches it firmly. For some rows the clone size is stated as once, few or many, or as a class when expanded; others skip it.

>TRBJ2-7|TRBV5-6|TRBD2|-
TGTGCCAGCAGCCTGGGAGGGTCCAACTACGAGCAGTACTTC
CASSLGGSNYEQYF
>TRBJ2-1|TRBV11-2|-|-
TGTGCCAGCAGCCCCAGCGGCGAGCAGTTCTTC
CASSPSGEQFF
>TRBJ1-2|TRBV29-1|-|-
TGCAGCGTTGGTCGGGGATCTGGCTACACCTTC
CSVGRGSGYTF
>TRBJ2-7|TRBV7-9|-|-
TGTGCCAGCAGCCCCGTGGGCCTGCTTTGCTACGAGCAGTACTTC
CASSPVGLLCYEQYF
>TRBJ1-2|TRBV4-3|TRBD1|-
TGCGCCAGCAGCCACCCCTCACCAGGGGGCGCGCGGTATGGCTACACCTTC
CASSHPSPGGARYGYTF
>TRBJ2-2|TRBV7-6|TRBD1|-
TGTGCCAGCAGGCCCGGGACAGCCAACACCGGGGAGCTGTTTTTT
CASRPGTANTGELFF
>TRBJ2-2|TRBV18|TRBD1|once
TGTGCCAGCTCCCTACAGGGGGCGGACACCGGGGAGCTGTTTTTT
CASSLQGADTGELFF
>TRBJ2-3|TRBV7-2|TRBD2|-
TGTGCCAGCAGCTTGGTGGGCGGGGGGGGTCCCAGGGATACGCAGTATTTT
CASSLVGGGGPRDTQYF
>TRBJ1-4|TRBV20-1|TRBD1|-
TGCAGTGCTAAGAACAGGGGGGGACTGTTTTTT
CSAKNRGGLFF
>TRBJ2-6|TRBV4-1|TRBD2|-
TGCGCCAGCAGCCAATGGGGACTAGCGGGGGCTGGGGCCAACGTCCTGACTTTC
CASSQWGLAGAGANVLTF
>TRBJ2-1|TRBV7-6|-|few
TGTGCCAGCAGCTTACCTAGATCCTACAATGAGCAGTTCTTC
CASSLPRSYNEQFF
>TRBJ2-6|TRBV25-1|-|few
TGTGCCAGCAGTGAATATCGGACTTATGGGGCCAACGTCCTGACTTTC
CASSEYRTYGANVLTF
>TRBJ2-1|TRBV9|-|-
TGTGCCAGCAGCGTAGACGGTTCCTACAATGAGCAGTTCTTC
CASSVDGSYNEQFF
>TRBJ2-7|TRBV28|-|-
TGTGCCAGCAGTTCACCCGGGGGGAGCAGGGGGCGAAAGTACGAGCAGTACTTC
CASSSPGGSRGRKYEQYF
>TRBJ2-7|TRBV27|-|-
TGTGCCAGCAGTTTATACCCCACCGCCTTGCGGTACGAGCAGTACTTC
CASSLYPTALRYEQYF
>TRBJ2-3|TRBV5-8|TRBD1|once
TGTGCCAGCAGCCCCCGACAGGGTGGAGATACGCAGTATTTT
CASSPRQGGDTQYF
>TRBJ1-6|TRBV7-8|-|-
TGTGCCAGCAGCTTGGTCAGCTCCTATAATTCACCCCTCCACTTT
CASSLVSSYNSPLHF
>TRBJ2-1|TRBV28|TRBD1|once
TGTGCCAGCAGTTCCCGGGACAGGGCCTACAATGAGCAGTTCTTC
CASSSRDRAYNEQFF
>TRBJ2-5|TRBV7-2|TRBD1|few
TGTGCCAGCAGCTTAGGAGGGACAGGTCAAGAGACCCAGTACTTC
CASSLGGTGQETQYF
>TRBJ2-1|TRBV18|TRBD2|few
TGTGCCAGCTCACAAACCTGGGGGGGCTCCTACAATGAGCAGTTCTTC
CASSQTWGGSYNEQFF
>TRBJ1-6|TRBV19|-|-
TGTGCCAGTAGTATAGTCACAGCGGGGAATTCACCCCTCCACTTT
CASSIVTAGNSPLHF
>TRBJ2-7|TRBV2|-|-
TGTGCCAGCAGTGTTGGACTCTCCTACGAGCAGTACTTC
CASSVGLSYEQYF
>TRBJ2-4|TRBV15|TRBD2|-
TGTGCCACCAGCAGAACCATTGAAGTAGCGGGAGGACTTCCCCAAAACAGTCAGTACTTC
CATSRTIEVAGGLPQNSQYF
>TRBJ2-1|TRBV7-8|-|-
TGTGCCAGCAGCCTTGTTGCAGGGGATTACAATGAGCAGTTCTTC
CASSLVAGDYNEQFF
>TRBJ2-7|TRBV7-8|TRBD2|-
TGTGCCAGTACGGGACTAGACTACGAGCAGTACTTC
CASTGLDYEQYF
>TRBJ2-7|TRBV15|-|-
TGTGCCACCAGCAGAGTACTAACAGGCTCCTACGAGCAGTACTTC
CATSRVLTGSYEQYF
>TRBJ1-2|TRBV28|-|-
TGTGCCAGCAGTTTAACCCCACAGGGCGGCTATGGCTACACCTTC
CASSLTPQGGYGYTF
>TRBJ1-5|TRBV4-3|-|-
TGCGCCAGCAGCGCCTTTATTGGGCCGGCGCAGCCCCAGCATTTT
CASSAFIGPAQPQHF
>TRBJ1-1|TRBV27|-|few
TGTGCCAGCAGTTTATCGAAACTTTTCGGCACTGAAGCTTTCTTT
CASSLSKLFGTEAFF
>TRBJ2-7|TRBV29-1|TRBD1|few
TGCAGCGTTGAGAGAGGACAGGGCTACGAGCAGTACTTC
CSVERGQGYEQYF
>TRBJ1-4|TRBV4-3|-|-
TGCGCCAGCAGCCAAGAAGGCCGGGTTCTCGGGGAAAAACTGTTTTTT
CASSQEGRVLGEKLFF
>TRBJ1-2|TRBV15|TRBD1|few
TGTGCCACCAGCAGAAACCCGACCGGGACAGGGGGCGAAGATGGCTACACCTTC
CATSRNPTGTGGEDGYTF
>TRBJ2-2|TRBV27|TRBD1|-
TGTGCCAGCAGTTTATCGGGACAGGTTAACACCGGGGAGCTGTTTTTT
CASSLSGQVNTGELFF